This TCR beta chain was retrieved from a study of blood T cell repertoires in COVID-19. Study in general: Acute-phase and convalescent COVID-19 samples originated in the United States, Italy and Spain. Sources were T cells, B-cell-depleted T cells, or PBMCs; the material itself was cDNA or gDNA.

V lost 4 bases and J lost 2, with 20 bases in between. The CDR3 runs to 17 residues. The V gene's germline CDR1 is MDHEN and CDR2 SYDVKM. This clone was found once. Per the authors' pipeline: Amplification of reference gene primers provided the estimated nucleated cell counts. Libraries were prepared by immunoSEQ multiplex PCR; TCRdb keeps only in-frame clonotypes and omits some of them. V, J and clone size are taken as reported in that table, and D and trimming were inferred from the DNA itself. This sample has over 200,000 clones; about 90% occur once, and the top ten carry 2.7%. The sequence was obtained from a woman aged 55-69 years with acute or convalescent COVID-19. The sequenced sample was peripheral blood. This chain connects TRBV28 to TRBJ1-1; D is possibly TRBD1 (5 bases). CDR3 coding DNA: TGTGCCAGCAGTTGGGCCCAGGGAACCCTAGGCAACACTGAAGCTTTCTTT. Its protein product is CASSWAQGTLGNTEAFF. The full variable domain, completed using reference TRBV28 and TRBJ1-1, is DVKVTQSSRYLVKRTGEKVFLECVQDMDHENMFWYRQDPGLGLRLIYFSYDVKMKEKGDIPEGYSVSREKKERFSLILESASTNQTSMYLCASSWAQGTLGNTEAFFGQGTRLTVV.